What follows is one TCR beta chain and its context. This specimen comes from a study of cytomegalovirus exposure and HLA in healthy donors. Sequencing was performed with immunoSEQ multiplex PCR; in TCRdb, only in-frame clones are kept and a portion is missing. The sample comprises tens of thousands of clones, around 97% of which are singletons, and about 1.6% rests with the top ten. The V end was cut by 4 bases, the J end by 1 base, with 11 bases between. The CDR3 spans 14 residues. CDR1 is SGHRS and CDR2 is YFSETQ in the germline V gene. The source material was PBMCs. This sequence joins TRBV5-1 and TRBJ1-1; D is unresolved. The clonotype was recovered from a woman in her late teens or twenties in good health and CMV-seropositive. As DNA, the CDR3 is TGCGCCAGCAGCAGAAACACCGCGAACACTGAAGCTTTCTTT. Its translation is CASSRNTANTEAFF.